The 17 T cell receptor beta chains below were found in one sample sequenced in a study of blood T cell repertoires in COVID-19. Some clones are missing from TCRdb's copy, which holds only in-frame ones; the method was immunoSEQ multiplex PCR. The profile shows a few hundred thousand clones, approximately 83% of them singletons. The sequencing sample was made of peripheral blood. The receptors were sampled from a person in their 70s with COVID-19, enrolled during active disease.

The V gene is TRBV9, the J gene TRBJ1-1; 11 bases match TRBD1. Trimming at V came to 2 bases and at J to 3 bases, leaving 9 bases not matched to a gene. This CDR3 is built from 17 residues. The V gene's germline CDR1 is SGDLS and CDR2 YYNGEE. The CDR3 region is CASSVPGTGGEDTEAFF. The CDR3 bases are TGTGCCAGCAGCGTTCCCGGGACAGGGGGTGAGGACACTGAAGCTTTCTTT.

The genes are TRBV28 and TRBJ2-1; 11 positions match TRBD2. CDR1 and CDR2 (germline): MDHEN, SYDVKM. J lost 0 bases, V lost 6 bases, and 19 bases had no gene match. The CDR3 has 21 amino acids. In DNA, the CDR3 is TGTGCCAGCAGGCGGCTCTCTCTAGCGGGGGGCCTGGGGAGCTCCTACAATGAGCAGTTCTTC. As protein: CASRRLSLAGGLGSSYNEQFF.

This clone was observed a few times. Within the sample, other DNA sequences also encode this same CDR3. The chain combines TRBV5-1 with TRBJ2-2; D may be TRBD1 (5 bases). Germline lookup yields CDR1 SGHRS and CDR2 YFSETQ. Trimming left V 0 bases short and J 5 bases short, with 14 bases between. The CDR3 totals 16 residues. The CDR3 DNA reads TGCGCCAGCAGCTTGGCGGCAGGGAAGGTGACCGGGGAGCTGTTTTTT. This codes for CASSLAAGKVTGELFF.

The chain uses TRBV7-8 and TRBJ2-1; a weak D match, TRBD2 (6 bases). Germline CDR1 and CDR2: SGHVS and FQNEAQ. This CDR3 comprises 15 residues. Trimming shortened V by 5 bases and J by 10 bases, and 21 bases separated the two germline ends. The CDR3 bases are TGTGCCAGCAGCCCGACTAGGACCGACGGACGAGAGCAGTTCTTC. This translates into CASSPTRTDGREQFF.

A word on this clone: Other DNA sequences of this sample code for an identical CDR3. The chain links TRBV18 to TRBJ1-5, with D possibly being TRBD1 (6 bases). Germline CDR1 and CDR2: KGHSH and LQKENI. V shed 4 bases and J shed 5 bases, with 12 bases lying between them. The CDR3 has 14 residues. In nucleotides, the CDR3 is TGTGCCAGCTCACAACAGGGTAGGGATCAGCCCCAGCATTTT. This sequence encodes CASSQQGRDQPQHF.

The gene calls are TRBV28 and TRBJ2-7; 11 bases map to TRBD1. Germline V gene lookup returns CDR1 MDHEN and CDR2 SYDVKM. V lost 2 bases and J lost 2; bases outside the gene matches: 5. The CDR3 runs 16 residues. The DNA of the CDR3 is TGTGCCAGCAGTTTAACGGGACAGGGGGTCGCCTACGAGCAGTACTTC. Translating gives CASSLTGQGVAYEQYF.

V usage is TRBV3-1 (or the pseudogene TRBV3-2) and J usage is TRBJ2-3; 7 bases are a match to TRBD2. CDR1 is LGHDT, CDR2 YNNKEL, per germline (reference sequence). V gave up 2 bases and J gave up 6 bases; unmatched junction bases: 8. This CDR3 contains 15 residues. The CDR3 nucleotides are TGTGCCAGCAGCCAACAACTAGCCGGGAGGGATACGCAGTATTTT. It yields the protein CASSQQLAGRDTQYF.

The chain couples TRBV18 to TRBJ1-2; no reliable D call. V gave up 0 bases and J gave up 7 bases, with 12 bases separating them. This CDR3 spans 14 amino acids. The germline V gene has CDR1 KGHSH and CDR2 LQKENI. CDR3 nucleotides: TGTGCCAGCTCACCACCTCCGGGGTCGGGTGGCTACACCTTC. Protein sequence: CASSPPPGSGGYTF.

The rearrangement links TRBV4-3 to TRBJ1-5; TRBD1 agrees at 7 bases. The CDR3 loop spans 15 amino acids. Germline loops: CDR1 LGHNA, CDR2 YSLEER. Trimming took 0 bases from V and 5 from J; bases not matched to a gene: 4. This CDR3 reads CASSQDRDRYQPQHF. DNA for the CDR3: TGCGCCAGCAGCCAAGATCGGGACAGATATCAGCCCCAGCATTTT.

V and J are TRBV13 and TRBJ1-2, with TRBD1 matching 9 bases. Germline-derived CDR1 and CDR2 are PRHDT and FYEKMQ (reference sequence). V shed 3 bases, J shed 5 bases, and the junction held 7 bases outside the gene matches. CDR3 size: 15 residues. The DNA for the CDR3 is TGTGCCAGCAGCTTCCGGGACAGGGTCAGATATGGCTACACCTTC. Translation: CASSFRDRVRYGYTF.

This clone was found a few times. The chain joins TRBV19 to TRBJ2-7; the match to TRBD1 covers 9 bases. Germline CDR1 LNHDA, CDR2 SQIVND (reference sequence). The trim removed 6 bases at V and 5 bases at J, leaving 11 bases unmatched. The CDR3 is made up of 15 amino acids. The chain's CDR3 is CASRTTGTGIHEQYF. The CDR3 DNA follows: TGTGCCAGTAGGACCACCGGGACAGGGATCCACGAGCAGTACTTC. Using reference TRBV19 and TRBJ2-7 for the parts outside the CDR3, the full variable domain is DGGITQSPKYLFRKEGQNVTLSCEQNLNHDAMYWYRQDPGQGLRLIYYSQIVNDFQKGDIAEGYSVSREKKESFPLTVTSAQKNPTAFYLCASRTTGTGIHEQYFGPGTRLTVT.

This clone was detected only once. The chain links TRBV2 to TRBJ2-2, with D possibly TRBD1 on 6 matching bases. The germline V gene encodes CDR1 SNHLY and CDR2 FYNNEI. Trimming removed 7 bases at V and 2 bases at J, with 14 bases between. This CDR3 is 15 amino acids long. The DNA of the CDR3 is TGTGCCAGCATCGGGACAACCCGAAACACCGGGGAGCTGTTTTTT. This codes for CASIGTTRNTGELFF.

The chain has TRBV28 and TRBJ1-1; no definite D call. V gave up 7 bases and J gave up 4 bases, with 13 bases separating them. Per germline, CDR1 MDHEN and CDR2 SYDVKM. There are 13 residues in the CDR3. For the CDR3, the DNA is TGTGCCAGCACCCCTGCTCGGAGCACTGAAGCTTTCTTT. Encoded protein: CASTPARSTEAFF. Complete variable domain (other parts from reference TRBV28 and TRBJ1-1): DVKVTQSSRYLVKRTGEKVFLECVQDMDHENMFWYRQDPGLGLRLIYFSYDVKMKEKGDIPEGYSVSREKKERFSLILESASTNQTSMYLCASTPARSTEAFFGQGTRLTVV.

The rearrangement uses TRBV28 and TRBJ1-4; unclear D gene. The germline V gene encodes CDR1 MDHEN and CDR2 SYDVKM. The ends were cut back, 8 bases at V and 5 bases at J, with 6 bases in the middle. CDR3 length: 11 residues. The CDR3 DNA follows: TGTGCCAGCCTATCGAATGAAAAACTGTTTTTT. Protein: CASLSNEKLFF.

This clone was recorded only once. Since a much larger clone is just one base distant, this may be a read error. The chain is built from TRBV7-9 and TRBJ1-4, with D unclear. Looked up from germline, CDR1 is SEHNR and CDR2 is FQNEAQ (reference sequence). The CDR3 is 15 residues long. V gave up 1 base and J gave up 0 bases, with 6 bases separating them. The CDR3 DNA reads as TGTGCCAGCAGCTTAGGGGAGGCAACTAATGAAAAACTGTTTTTT. Its translation: CASSLGEATNEKLFF.

The chain has TRBV21-1 and TRBJ2-6; TRBD2 is the table's D call and was not checked against the DNA. TRBV21-1 is recorded as a pseudogene. This CDR3 contains 18 residues. The CDR3 sequence: CASSKVPEDDSGANVLTF. The CDR3 nucleotides are TGTGCCAGCAGCAAAGTTCCGGAGGACGACTCTGGGGCCAACGTCCTGACTTTC.

The V call is TRBV5-1, the J call TRBJ1-1; maybe TRBD1 (6 bases). The V and J ends lost 3 bases and 0 bases respectively, with 15 bases between them. This CDR3 comprises 16 residues. Germline V gene lookup returns CDR1 SGHRS and CDR2 YFSETQ. CDR3 amino acids: CASSSSTKGVNTEAFF. DNA for the CDR3: TGCGCCAGCAGCTCCTCTACGAAGGGGGTGAACACTGAAGCTTTCTTT.